Below, 20 T cell receptor beta chains from the same sample are listed, as sequenced in a study of control samples from healthy donors and cancer patients. The repertoire was sequenced with immunoSEQ multiplex PCR; TCRdb's copy has only in-frame clones and lacks some. The data contain about 28,000 clones, roughly 78% of them seen just once; the ten biggest clones take up around 20%. Material: PBMCs. Every receptor here comes from a man between 60 and 75 years old with head and neck cancer.

This clone was found once. The J gene is TRBJ2-3, the V gene TRBV6-5, with no clear D. Germline assignment: CDR1 MNHEY and CDR2 SVGAGI. V was trimmed by 7 bases and J by 6 bases, leaving 5 bases between them. The CDR3 covers 10 residues. CDR3 residues: CASIWDTQYF. CDR3 coding DNA: TGTGCCAGCATCTGGGATACGCAGTATTTT.

This clone was recorded only once. This chain connects TRBV2 to TRBJ2-6, with 7 nucleotides matching TRBD1. The CDR3 extends over 15 amino acids. The germline gives CDR1 SNHLY, CDR2 FYNNEI. The J segment lost 2 bases and the V segment lost 6 bases, leaving 4 bases of the junction unmatched. As DNA, the CDR3 is TGTGCCAGCAGCGACGACAGGGCTGGGGCCAACGTCCTGACTTTC. Translating it yields CASSDDRAGANVLTF.

This clone is labeled medium-sized. The rearrangement uses TRBV2 and TRBJ2-2; D perhaps matches TRBD2 (6 bases). Germline V CDR1 and CDR2: SNHLY, FYNNEI. Trimming shortened V by 11 bases and J by 5 bases, and 15 bases separated the two germline ends. The CDR3 length is 13 residues. The CDR3 loop reads CAGGRSSTGELFF. The CDR3 DNA reads TGTGCCGGGGGGAGGTCTTCGACCGGGGAGCTGTTTTTT.

CDR3: CASRDRRNSPLHF. CDR3 in DNA: TGTGCCAGCAGAGACAGGCGGAATTCACCCCTCCACTTT. The V call is TRBV6-5, the J call TRBJ1-6, with a possible D match to TRBD1 (6 bases). Germline V CDR1 and CDR2: MNHEY, SVGAGI. The CDR3 covers 13 residues. V gave up 6 bases and J gave up 7 bases, with 10 bases separating them.

The chain couples TRBV3-1 (or the pseudogene TRBV3-2) to TRBJ2-1, with TRBD2 matching 10 bases. CDR3 length equals 15 residues. The V gene's germline CDR1 is LGHDT and CDR2 YNNKEL (reference sequence). The V and J ends lost 0 bases and 12 bases, in that order; junction bases with no gene match: 8. CDR3 residues: CASSQDLSSGSGQFF. In DNA form, the CDR3 reads TGTGCCAGCAGCCAAGATCTGTCTAGCGGGAGTGGGCAGTTCTTC.

The V call is TRBV28, the J call TRBJ1-1; no definite D call. V gave up 3 bases and J gave up 5 bases, with 7 bases separating them. Germline V gene sequence: CDR1 MDHEN, CDR2 SYDVKM. This CDR3 contains 12 residues. The CDR3 loop reads CASSFPGTEAFF. The CDR3 DNA sequence: TGTGCCAGCAGTTTCCCCGGTACTGAAGCTTTCTTT.

The V gene is TRBV5-8, the J gene TRBJ2-1, with 8 bases fitting TRBD1. After removal of 3 bases from V and 5 bases from J, the junction contained 13 bases not matched to a gene. The germline gives CDR1 SGHTS, CDR2 YDEGEE. This CDR3 contains 17 residues. CDR3 loop: CASSSPSWDRQNNEQFF. CDR3 DNA: TGTGCCAGCAGCTCCCCAAGCTGGGACAGGCAAAACAATGAGCAGTTCTTC.

The chain carries TRBV4-2 and TRBJ2-1, with 12 bases aligning to TRBD2. Germline V gives CDR1 LGHNA, CDR2 YNFKEQ. J was trimmed by 2 bases and V by 2 bases; bases with no gene match: 16. The CDR3 runs to 21 residues. The CDR3 spells CASSQLTSGSSVRSTYNEQFF. CDR3 sequence (DNA): TGTGCCAGCAGCCAACTGACTAGCGGGAGTTCTGTTAGGAGCACCTACAATGAGCAGTTCTTC.

V and J are TRBV30 and TRBJ2-7; TRBD2 matches 9 bases. With 2 bases clipped from V and 3 bases from J, the junction kept 8 bases outside the gene matches. Per germline, CDR1 GTSNPN and CDR2 SVGIG (reference sequence). CDR3 size: 15 residues. The CDR3 DNA follows: TGTGCCTGGAGTACAACCCGTAGCGGGAGCTACGAGCAGTACTTC. It is translated as CAWSTTRSGSYEQYF.

This rearrangement joins TRBV5-6 to TRBJ2-2, with D unclear. Germline V CDR1 and CDR2: SGHDT, YYEEEE. V was trimmed by 0 bases and J by 6 bases, leaving 3 bases between them. CDR3 length: 12 residues. CDR3 region: CASSLGSGELFF. The CDR3 nucleotides are TGTGCCAGCAGCTTGGGATCCGGGGAGCTGTTTTTT. Complete variable domain (other parts from reference TRBV5-6 and TRBJ2-2): DAGVTQSPTHLIKTRGQQVTLRCSPKSGHDTVSWYQQALGQGPQFIFQYYEEEERQRGNFPDRFSGHQFPNYSSELNVNALLLGDSALYLCASSLGSGELFFGEGSRLTVL.

The V gene is TRBV7-9, the J gene TRBJ2-3; 8 bases are shared with TRBD2. The CDR3 extends over 15 amino acids. V was pared by 6 bases and J by 6 bases, with 11 bases of the junction left unmatched. CDR1 SEHNR and CDR2 FQNEAQ come from the germline V gene (reference sequence). CDR3 sequence (DNA): TGTGCCAGCAGTTTACTAGCGGCACCGAAGGATACGCAGTATTTT. Amino acid sequence: CASSLLAAPKDTQYF. Full variable domain (rest looked up from reference TRBV7-9 and TRBJ2-3): DTGVSQNPRHKITKRGQNVTFRCDPISEHNRLYWYRQTLGQGPEFLTYFQNEAQLEKSRLLSDRFSAERPKGSFSTLEIQRTEQGDSAMYLCASSLLAAPKDTQYFGPGTRLTVL.

CDR3 residues: CASSLGTIGGYTDTQYF. In nucleotides, the CDR3 is TGTGCCAGCAGTTTAGGGACGATCGGGGGCTACACAGATACGCAGTATTTT. The V gene is TRBV28, the J gene TRBJ2-3; tentatively, D is TRBD1 or TRBD2 (6 bases each). This CDR3 is built from 17 residues. Germline CDR1 and CDR2: MDHEN and SYDVKM. Trimming removed 2 bases from V and 2 bases from J, with 17 bases in between.

The J gene is TRBJ2-2, the V gene TRBV7-6; 14 bases map to TRBD2. Germline V gene data show CDR1 as SGHVS and CDR2 as FNYEAQ. The CDR3 totals 19 residues. Trimming took 6 bases from V and 2 from J; bases not matched to a gene: 11. CDR3 loop: CASRRTGTSGRTNTGELFF. The CDR3 DNA reads TGTGCCAGCAGAAGAACCGGGACTAGCGGGAGAACAAACACCGGGGAGCTGTTTTTT.

This clone was recorded only once. The chain joins TRBV15 to TRBJ1-1, with 9 positions matching TRBD1. The V gene's germline CDR1 is LNHNV and CDR2 YYDKDF (reference sequence). This CDR3 comprises 15 residues. Trimming took 4 bases from V and 4 from J; bases not matched to a gene: 7. The CDR3 loop reads CATSKLTGGTTEAFF. The CDR3 nucleotides are TGTGCCACCAGCAAGCTGACAGGGGGTACCACTGAAGCTTTCTTT.

The rearrangement links TRBV9 to TRBJ2-2; D gene ambiguous. CDR1 SGDLS and CDR2 YYNGEE come from the germline V gene. The CDR3 length is 15 residues. Trimming cost V 2 bases and J 4 bases, with 12 bases left between them. CDR3 DNA: TGTGCCAGCAGCGTTACCAGCGCCCCCACCGGGGAGCTGTTTTTT. It yields the protein CASSVTSAPTGELFF.

This clone has a handful of counts. The chain joins TRBV12-1 to TRBJ2-4; the table's D call TRBD1 went unverified against the DNA. TRBV12-1 is listed as a pseudogene. The length of the CDR3 is 19 residues. CDR3 amino acids: CASSFDRHLYRRAKNIQYF. The CDR3 bases are TGTGCCAGCAGTTTCGACAGACATCTATACCGTAGAGCCAAAAACATTCAGTACTTC.

This clone came up a few times. V gene TRBV6-1 combines with J gene TRBJ1-2, with 9 bases identical to TRBD1. The germline V gene has CDR1 MNHNS and CDR2 SASEGT. The CDR3 spans 16 residues. V dropped 2 bases and J dropped 7; count of bases not matched to a gene: 11. CDR3 DNA sequence: TGTGCCAGCAGTGAAAGGGCGGGGACAGGGCCTAGTGGCTACACCTTC. It translates to CASSERAGTGPSGYTF.

The genes are TRBV30 and TRBJ2-1; TRBD2 might be the D (6 bases). V was shortened by 6 bases and J by 8 bases, with 23 bases between the two germline ends. Germline CDR1 reads GTSNPN; CDR2 reads SVGIG (reference sequence). The CDR3 has 15 residues. The CDR3 nucleotides are TGTGCCTGTTCCCCGACGGGGACTGCCTTGGATGAGCAGTTCTTC. As protein: CACSPTGTALDEQFF.

The chain couples TRBV29-1 to TRBJ2-1, with 9 bases fitting TRBD2. The germline V gene encodes CDR1 SQVTM and CDR2 ANQGSEA. This CDR3 has 17 amino acids. J gave up 0 bases and V 4 bases, and 10 bases lay outside the gene matches. The CDR3 nucleotides read TGCAGCGTTGTATACCTAGCGGGGTTAAGCTCCTACAATGAGCAGTTCTTC. It yields the protein CSVVYLAGLSSYNEQFF.

The chain recombines TRBV4-3 with TRBJ1-3; D ambiguous. The CDR3 totals 16 residues. The germline V and J ends were trimmed by 0 bases and 4 bases, with 13 bases remaining between them. CDR1 LGHNA and CDR2 YSLEER come from the germline V gene. CDR3 DNA sequence: TGCGCCAGCAGCCAAGATTTGAGGGCGCGGGGAAACACCATATATTTT. Protein sequence: CASSQDLRARGNTIYF.